This T cell receptor (beta chain) was recovered during a study of blood T cell repertoires in COVID-19. At the level of the study: T cells, B-cell-depleted T cells, or PBMCs provided the cDNA or gDNA that served as material.

Sequencing used immunoSEQ multiplex PCR; TCRdb keeps in-frame clones, though not all of them. The data show several thousand clones, with about 86% seen just once and 5.5% to 8.5% held by the top ten. The receptor comes from a woman aged 45-65 years with active or convalescent COVID-19. The sample taken for sequencing was peripheral blood.

CDR3 loop: CASSYLEVGSGSEQYF. The CDR3 DNA reads as TGTGCCAGCAGTTACCTCGAAGTAGGGAGCGGGAGCGAGCAGTACTTC. V is TRBV6-2 or TRBV6-3 and J is TRBJ2-7; 8 nucleotides align to TRBD2. J gave up 6 bases and V 2 bases, and 12 bases lay outside the gene matches. CDR3 length: 16 residues. CDR1 MNHEY and CDR2 SVGEGT come from the germline V gene.